The sample holds a few counts of the clone carrying this T cell receptor (beta chain). Its specificity is not known. The data stem from a study of T-cell reconstitution after alpha-beta-depleted transplantation in children. Study findings and constraints: Newly produced T cells mostly provided counts and TCRbeta diversity after one year, as hyperexpanded clones declined. Where some patients showed high TCRbeta diversity at day 60, it came from recipient T cells and thymic progenitors that had survived. Reportedly, only several hundred clones from non-depleted graft cells drove alpha-beta T-cell counts at about two months.

Germline loops: CDR1 MNHEY, CDR2 SVGEGT. V dropped 4 bases and J dropped 6 bases, with 10 bases sitting between them. The CDR3 totals 13 residues. Using unique molecular identifiers, the investigators prepared the TCRbeta library. Using its own MiXCR run on the PCR reads, TCRdb lists one record per CDR3 protein. The sample lists about 980,000 distinct CDR3 sequences, roughly 31% occurring once. The clonotype comes from a boy under two years old who had a stem cell transplant for SCID, so the T cells may come from the graft donor. This chain joins TRBV6-2 or TRBV6-3 and TRBJ2-1, with D tentatively TRBD2 (5 bases). This material consisted of PBMCs, mostly from graft donor cells, taken 360 days after TCRalphabeta/CD19-depleted stem cell transplant. CDR3 sequence (DNA): TGTGCCAGCAGTTCCCCGGGGAGCAATGAGCAGTTCTTC. Encoded protein: CASSSPGSNEQFF.